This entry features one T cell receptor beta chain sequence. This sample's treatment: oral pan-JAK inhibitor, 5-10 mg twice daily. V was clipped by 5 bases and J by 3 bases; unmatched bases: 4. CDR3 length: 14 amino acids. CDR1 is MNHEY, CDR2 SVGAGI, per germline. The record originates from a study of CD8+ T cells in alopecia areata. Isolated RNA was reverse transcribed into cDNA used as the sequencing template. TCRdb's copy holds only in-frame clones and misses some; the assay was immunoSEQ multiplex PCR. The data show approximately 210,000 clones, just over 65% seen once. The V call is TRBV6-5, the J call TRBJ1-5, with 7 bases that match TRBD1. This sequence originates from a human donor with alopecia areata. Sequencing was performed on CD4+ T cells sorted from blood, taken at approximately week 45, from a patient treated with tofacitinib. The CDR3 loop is CASSTTGHNQPQHF. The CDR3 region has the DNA TGTGCCAGCAGTACGACAGGGCACAATCAGCCCCAGCATTTT.